These 25 T cell receptor beta chains were all obtained from the same sample, sequenced in a study of OX40 agonist ivuxolimab in advanced cancers. The library was produced with the immunoSEQ multiplex PCR assay. This is the immuneACCESS table as TCRdb keeps it, with only in-frame sequences that have V and J called. A part of the clones is gone; compared with another copy, unresolved V genes explain less than half, and the rest is unexplained. This sample lists roughly 150,000 clones; roughly 94% were detected once. The ten largest make up approximately 0.3% of the sample. The specimen was CD4+ or CD8+ T cells sorted from blood, collected in a trial of the OX40 agonist ivuxolimab. The source is an adult with an advanced solid tumor such as melanoma, head and neck, liver or kidney cancer.

A single count supports this clone. The CDR3 reads CASSVALGLALNTGELFF. In DNA, the CDR3 is TGTGCCAGCAGCGTAGCCCTCGGACTAGCGCTAAACACCGGGGAGCTGTTTTTT. This chain uses TRBV9 with TRBJ2-2; 9 bases align to TRBD2. Germline CDR1 is SGDLS and CDR2 is YYNGEE. The CDR3 covers 18 residues. J gave up 2 bases and V 0 bases, and 8 bases lay outside the gene matches.

The J gene is TRBJ2-4, the V gene TRBV6-5; the D gene is possibly TRBD2 (5 bases). The CDR3 loop spans 14 amino acids. Germline V gives CDR1 MNHEY, CDR2 SVGAGI. With 0 bases removed from V and 6 bases from J, the gap between germline ends came to 9 bases. As DNA, the CDR3 is TGTGCCAGCAGTTACTCGAGGGCCGCAAACATTCAGTACTTC. Translation: CASSYSRAANIQYF.

The chain employs TRBV14 and TRBJ1-2; TRBD1 matches at 9 bases. The length of the CDR3 is 14 residues. The germline CDR1 and CDR2 sequences are SGHDN and FVKESK. The J segment lost 5 bases and the V segment lost 4 bases, leaving 5 bases of the junction unmatched. The CDR3 spells CASSPRDRAYGYTF. As DNA, the CDR3 is TGTGCCAGCAGCCCCAGGGACAGGGCATATGGCTACACCTTC.

The genes are TRBV7-2 and TRBJ1-4; D perhaps matches TRBD1 (5 bases). Looked up from germline, CDR1 is SGHTA and CDR2 is FQGNSA. The CDR3 covers 14 residues. V was cut by 5 bases and J by 7 bases, with 14 bases left in between. The CDR3 protein is CASSRGGEGEKLFF. In DNA form, the CDR3 reads TGTGCCAGCAGCCGTGGGGGGGAGGGTGAAAAACTGTTTTTT.

This chain links TRBV9 with TRBJ2-3, with TRBD1 as a possible D gene (5 bases). There are 14 residues in the CDR3. The ends were cut back, 1 base at V and 5 bases at J, with 11 bases in the middle. Germline-derived CDR1 and CDR2 are SGDLS and YYNGEE. CDR3 DNA sequence: TGTGCCAGCAGCGTACGAGGACATATAGATACGCAGTATTTT. Protein: CASSVRGHIDTQYF.

The chain recombines TRBV6-5 with TRBJ2-7; 11 bases line up with TRBD2. J lost 5 bases, V lost 7 bases, and 7 bases had no gene match. Germline V gene lookup returns CDR1 MNHEY and CDR2 SVGAGI. The CDR3 has 14 residues. CDR3 sequence (DNA): TGTGCCAGCAAACCGGGACTAGCGGTTGACGAGCAGTACTTC. Translating gives CASKPGLAVDEQYF.

The J gene is TRBJ2-7, the V gene TRBV5-1, with a tentative D call TRBD1 (6 bases). V was cut by 2 bases and J by 6 bases, with 9 bases left in between. The CDR3 spans 12 residues. Germline CDR1 SGHRS, CDR2 YFSETQ. Here the CDR3 reads CASSFQGLEQYF. The CDR3 coding sequence is TGCGCCAGCAGCTTTCAGGGGCTCGAGCAGTACTTC.

Concerning this clone: The same CDR3 arises from other DNA sequences in this sample as well. The chain is built from TRBV28 and TRBJ1-2; D is unclear. Germline lookup yields CDR1 MDHEN and CDR2 SYDVKM. The ends were cut back, 2 bases at V and 6 bases at J, with 1 base in the middle. This CDR3 spans 10 amino acids. The CDR3 loop is CASSLNGYTF. DNA of the CDR3: TGTGCCAGCAGTTTAAATGGCTACACCTTC.

The rearrangement uses TRBV4-3 and TRBJ2-3, with a tentative D call TRBD1 (6 bases). Per germline, CDR1 LGHNA and CDR2 YSLEER. This CDR3 region has 15 residues. Trimming removed 0 bases from V and 2 bases from J, with 9 bases in between. The DNA for the CDR3 is TGCGCCAGCAGCCAAGATGGGGGCCACACAGATACGCAGTATTTT. Amino acid sequence: CASSQDGGHTDTQYF.

The chain has TRBV7-9 and TRBJ2-1, with 7 bases lining up with TRBD2. Germline CDR1 SEHNR, CDR2 FQNEAQ (reference sequence). The CDR3 runs to 16 residues. Unmatched junction bases numbered 7, after V lost 1 base and J lost 4 bases. In DNA, the CDR3 is TGTGCCAGCAGCTTAGGTGCGACTAGCCTTTACAATGAGCAGTTCTTC. Amino acid sequence: CASSLGATSLYNEQFF.

The gene calls are TRBV7-2 and TRBJ2-1; 8 bases fit TRBD1. V lost 5 bases to trimming and J lost 9 bases; unmatched junction nucleotides: 6. Germline V gives CDR1 SGHTA, CDR2 FQGNSA. The CDR3 consists of 13 residues. CDR3 region: CASSADRGGEQFF. The DNA of the CDR3 is TGTGCCAGCAGCGCCGACAGGGGAGGTGAGCAGTTCTTC.

The rearrangement uses TRBV5-4 and TRBJ2-2; tentatively, D is TRBD1 (5 bases). Trimming stripped 1 base from V and 7 bases from J, with 8 bases between. Germline CDR1 and CDR2: SGHNT and YYREEE (reference sequence). The CDR3 sequence is 13 residues long. CDR3 nucleotides: TGTGCCAGCAGCTTGACAGGCCACGGGGAGCTGTTTTTT. Encoded protein: CASSLTGHGELFF.

The gene calls are TRBV4-1 and TRBJ2-1; D unresolved. V shed 4 bases and J shed 12 bases, with 22 bases lying between them. CDR1 and CDR2 from the germline V gene are MGHRA and YSYEKL. The CDR3 totals 15 residues. The CDR3 region has the DNA TGCGCCAGCAGCCCGGTTTTGCTCCGCCTTTTAGGGCAGTTCTTC. Amino acid sequence: CASSPVLLRLLGQFF.

The sample holds a few counts of this clone. The chain combines TRBV15 with TRBJ1-4; D is unresolved. V gave up 0 bases and J gave up 10 bases, with 18 bases separating them. The CDR3 is 16 residues long. Germline CDR1 LNHNV, CDR2 YYDKDF (reference sequence). The chain's CDR3 is CATSRDWGGSEAKLFF. DNA of the CDR3: TGTGCCACCAGCAGAGATTGGGGAGGGTCTGAGGCAAAACTGTTTTTT.

The chain joins TRBV19 to TRBJ2-2; 8 positions match TRBD2. The CDR3 totals 16 residues. CDR1 is LNHDA and CDR2 is SQIVND in the germline V gene (reference sequence). Trimming at V came to 7 bases and at J to 3 bases, leaving 10 bases not matched to a gene. The DNA for the CDR3 is TGTGCCAGTATATCCGCCAGCGGGAGTTACACCGGGGAGCTGTTTTTT. It codes for CASISASGSYTGELFF.

The V gene is TRBV5-1, the J gene TRBJ1-2; D gene unclear. The CDR3 has 14 amino acids. With 1 base removed from V and 3 bases from J, the gap between germline ends came to 10 bases. CDR1 is SGHRS and CDR2 is YFSETQ in the germline V gene. The CDR3: CASSLSHGDYGYTF. DNA for the CDR3: TGCGCCAGCAGCTTGTCCCACGGAGACTATGGCTACACCTTC.

This clone was seen only once. The V gene is TRBV6-5, the J gene TRBJ1-6; 8 nucleotides line up with TRBD1. J lost 6 bases, V lost 0 bases, and 4 bases had no gene match. Looked up from germline, CDR1 is MNHEY and CDR2 is SVGAGI. The CDR3 length is 16 residues. CDR3 sequence reads: CASSYSRQGLNSPLHF. For the CDR3, the DNA is TGTGCCAGCAGTTACTCGAGACAGGGGCTTAATTCACCCCTCCACTTT.

The rearrangement uses TRBV6-5 and TRBJ1-1; a possible D gene is TRBD1 (5 bases). Germline V lookup: CDR1 MNHEY, CDR2 SVGAGI. Trimming cost V 6 bases and J 4 bases, with 18 bases left between them. The CDR3 is made up of 15 amino acids. The chain's CDR3 is CASRPKTATVTEAFF. As DNA, the CDR3 is TGTGCCAGCAGACCCAAGACAGCTACGGTCACTGAAGCTTTCTTT.

J is TRBJ2-5 and V is TRBV10-3; 7 positions match TRBD1. CDR1 is ENHRY and CDR2 is SYGVKD in the germline V gene. J lost 1 base, V lost 8 bases, and 1 base had no gene match. The CDR3 consists of 12 residues. The CDR3 nucleotides are TGTGCCATCCGGGACAGCCAAGAGACCCAGTACTTC. It encodes CAIRDSQETQYF.

V is TRBV6-1 and J is TRBJ2-7; unclear D gene. Germline values: CDR1 MNHNS, CDR2 SASEGT. V was pared by 0 bases and J by 6 bases, with 9 bases between. The length of the CDR3 is 13 residues. This chain's CDR3 is CASSEASRSEQYF. The CDR3 DNA is TGTGCCAGCAGTGAAGCTTCCCGGTCCGAGCAGTACTTC.

The chain joins TRBV9 to TRBJ1-1; a possible D gene is TRBD1 (6 bases). Trimming left V 3 bases short and J 0 bases short, with 18 bases between. This CDR3 has 17 residues. Germline values: CDR1 SGDLS, CDR2 YYNGEE. The CDR3 sequence: CASSASRGGSMNTEAFF. CDR3 sequence (DNA): TGTGCCAGCAGCGCCTCCCGAGGGGGATCCATGAACACTGAAGCTTTCTTT.

The gene calls are TRBV5-1 and TRBJ2-7, with 11 positions matching TRBD2. Trimming removed 0 bases from V and 0 bases from J; junction bases left unmatched: 5. The length of the CDR3 is 17 residues. Germline CDR1 SGHRS, CDR2 YFSETQ. The CDR3 DNA follows: TGCGCCAGCAGCTTGGCGCCTAGCGGGGGGAACTCCTACGAGCAGTACTTC. Translation gives CASSLAPSGGNSYEQYF.

This chain connects TRBV19 to TRBJ2-7; D unclear. The CDR3 is 13 amino acids. V lost 2 bases to trimming and J lost 0 bases, with 5 bases between them. The germline V gene encodes CDR1 LNHDA and CDR2 SQIVND (reference sequence). This CDR3 is CASSISISYEQYF. The CDR3 DNA reads as TGTGCCAGTAGTATATCGATCTCCTACGAGCAGTACTTC.

The chain links TRBV2 to TRBJ2-3, with a weak D call TRBD2 (6 bases). Germline CDR1 SNHLY, CDR2 FYNNEI. The length of the CDR3 is 14 residues. V lost 8 bases and J 2 bases, leaving 14 bases between the germline ends. CDR3 protein: CASRAGRYTDTQYF. The CDR3 DNA is TGTGCCAGCCGTGCGGGGCGGTACACAGATACGCAGTATTTT.

This chain joins TRBV4-3 and TRBJ2-3; 10 positions agree with TRBD2. This CDR3 is 16 amino acids long. Trimming at V came to 4 bases and at J to 5 bases, leaving 9 bases not matched to a gene. Per germline, CDR1 LGHNA and CDR2 YSLEER. This CDR3 reads CASSRGAGGPQDTQYF. In DNA form, the CDR3 reads TGCGCCAGCAGCCGGGGAGCGGGGGGGCCGCAAGATACGCAGTATTTT.